Listed here are 19 T cell receptor beta chains from one sample, sequenced in a study of T cells in Graves' hyperthyroidism and ophthalmopathy. Amplification of TCR beta CDR3 regions was performed using RNA transcripts as template. The TCR CDR3 first-round RT-PCR relied on the HTBI primer set. TCRdb recomputed calls from the multiplex PCR reads with MiXCR, one row per CDR3 protein. The sample includes roughly 260,000 distinct CDR3 sequences, more than 14% of them seen just once. Sequenced input: blood. The receptor set was obtained from a woman between 40 and 55 years old with Graves' hyperthyroidism that later progressed to Graves' ophthalmopathy.

This clonotype occurred many times. This chain joins TRBV19 and TRBJ1-5, with 8 bases that match TRBD1. Trimming removed 9 bases from V and 0 bases from J; junction bases left unmatched: 7. The CDR3 is 15 residues long. Germline loops: CDR1 LNHDA, CDR2 SQIVND (reference sequence). The CDR3 here is CASTTDRGSNQPQHF. CDR3 DNA sequence: TGTGCCAGCACCACCGACAGGGGTAGCAATCAGCCCCAGCATTTT.

The V call is TRBV4-2, the J call TRBJ2-1; TRBD2 matches at 11 bases. CDR1 LGHNA and CDR2 YNFKEQ come from the germline V gene. After removal of 0 bases from V and 4 bases from J, the junction contained 5 bases not matched to a gene. The CDR3 loop spans 17 amino acids. The CDR3 bases are TGTGCCAGCAGCCAAGATGGGACTAGCGGCCTTTACAATGAGCAGTTCTTC. It yields the protein CASSQDGTSGLYNEQFF.

This clonotype has a handful of counts. The junction departs from germline at one end; a sequencing error may be responsible. This chain joins TRBV10-1 and TRBJ2-7; D gene uncertain. In germline, CDR1 is WNHNN, CDR2 SYGVQD (reference sequence). The CDR3 has 14 residues. CDR3 sequence (DNA): TGCGCCAGCAGTCCGGAATGGGCCTCCGACGAGCAGTACTTC. Encoded protein: CASSPEWASDEQYF.

This clonotype showed up just a few times. This chain connects TRBV20-1 to TRBJ2-1; 7 bases align to TRBD2. J lost 8 bases, V lost 4 bases, and 2 bases had no gene match. Germline V lookup: CDR1 DFQATT, CDR2 SNEGSKA (reference sequence). This CDR3 contains 11 residues. The CDR3 bases are TGCAGTGCTATGACTAGCTATGAGCAGTTCTTC. It encodes CSAMTSYEQFF.

This clonotype was recorded many times. The V and J genes are TRBV15 and TRBJ2-1; TRBD2 is a possible D gene (5 bases). V lost 0 bases to trimming and J lost 3 bases, with 18 bases between them. This CDR3 has 18 residues. CDR1 and CDR2 (germline): LNHNV, YYDKDF (reference sequence). CDR3 amino acids: CATSRDIRSGRGYNEQFF. The CDR3 nucleotides read TGTGCCACCAGCAGAGATATAAGGAGCGGTCGGGGCTACAATGAGCAGTTCTTC. Variable domain in full (rest from reference TRBV15 and TRBJ2-1): DAMVIQNPRYQVTQFGKPVTLSCSQTLNHNVMYWYQQKSSQAPKLLFHYYDKDFNNEADTPDNFQSRRPNTSFCFLDIRSPGLGDTAMYLCATSRDIRSGRGYNEQFFGPGTRLTVL.

With regard to this clonotype: This could be a read error, since a much larger clone is one nucleotide away. The CDR3 does not end in the conserved phenylalanine or tryptophan, so this is likely a read error. The chain joins TRBV11-2 to TRBJ2-2; TRBD2 aligns across 11 bases. The CDR3 spans 16 residues. Trimming took 3 bases from V and 1 from J; bases not matched to a gene: 1. Germline-derived CDR1 and CDR2 are SGHAT and FQNNGV. CDR3 nucleotides: TGTGCCAGCAGCTTGGGGACTAGCGGGAACACCGGGGAGCTGTTTCTT. Its translation is CASSLGTSGNTGELFL.

The CDR3 protein is CASRAGTSEETQYF. CDR3 nucleotide sequence: TGTGCCAGTAGAGCCGGGACTAGCGAAGAGACCCAGTACTTC. This chain links TRBV19 with TRBJ2-5; 10 nucleotides line up with TRBD2. Trimming cost V 6 bases and J 3 bases; bases outside gene matches: 4. This CDR3 is 14 amino acids long. CDR1 is LNHDA, CDR2 SQIVND, per germline (reference sequence). Using reference TRBV19 and TRBJ2-5 for the parts outside the CDR3, the full variable domain is DGGITQSPKYLFRKEGQNVTLSCEQNLNHDAMYWYRQDPGQGLRLIYYSQIVNDFQKGDIAEGYSVSREKKESFPLTVTSAQKNPTAFYLCASRAGTSEETQYFGPGTRLLVL.

The sample holds many counts of this clonotype. The CDR3 sequence: CASSYSRVVGVGTDTQYF. Here the CDR3 DNA reads TGTGCCAGCAGTTACTCGAGGGTCGTTGGGGTGGGCACAGATACGCAGTATTTT. The rearrangement joins TRBV6-5 to TRBJ2-3, with D possibly matching TRBD2 (5 bases). Germline V gene data show CDR1 as MNHEY and CDR2 as SVGAGI. V shed 0 bases and J shed 1 base, with 17 bases lying between them. CDR3 length: 18 amino acids.

This clonotype showed up many times. The V gene is TRBV7-9, the J gene TRBJ1-1; weak D call: TRBD1 (5 bases). CDR1 and CDR2 from the germline V gene are SEHNR and FQNEAQ (reference sequence). Trimming cost V 5 bases and J 4 bases, with 8 bases left between them. The CDR3 totals 12 residues. The CDR3 loop is CASSAGSTEAFF. The CDR3 region has the DNA TGTGCCAGCAGCGCAGGGAGCACTGAAGCTTTCTTT.

Ten or more counts support this clonotype. The chain employs TRBV18 and TRBJ1-5; TRBD1 agrees at 8 bases. The V gene end was trimmed by 1 base and the J gene end by 3 bases; junction bases not matched to a gene: 2. The CDR3 runs 15 residues. Germline V gene data show CDR1 as KGHSH and CDR2 as LQKENI. The chain's CDR3 is CASSPRQGYNQPQHF. As DNA, the CDR3 is TGTGCCAGCTCACCACGACAGGGGTACAATCAGCCCCAGCATTTT. The full variable domain, with the rest looked up from reference TRBV18 and TRBJ1-5, is NAGVMQNPRHLVRRRGQEARLRCSPMKGHSHVYWYRQLPEEGLKFMVYLQKENIIDESGMPKERFSAEFPKEGPSILRIQQVVRGDSAAYFCASSPRQGYNQPQHFGDGTRLSIL.

The sample holds many counts of this clonotype. V and J are TRBV13 and TRBJ2-7; TRBD2 might be the D (6 bases). Looked up from germline, CDR1 is PRHDT and CDR2 is FYEKMQ (reference sequence). The CDR3 has 14 residues. The V end lost 5 bases, the J end lost 7 bases, and 18 bases lay between the germline ends. The CDR3 nucleotides read TGTGCCAGCAGCACAGGAGGGGATATTGGTGAGCAGTACTTC. This translates into CASSTGGDIGEQYF.

This clonotype has at least ten counts. The chain has TRBV7-8 and TRBJ2-1; D remains ambiguous. The CDR3 has 13 residues. Trimming shortened V by 2 bases and J by 7 bases, and 9 bases separated the two germline ends. Germline V gene data show CDR1 as SGHVS and CDR2 as FQNEAQ. The CDR3 sequence: CASSLSSSNEQFF. The CDR3 nucleotides are TGTGCCAGCAGCTTAAGCAGTTCTAATGAGCAGTTCTTC.

In its sample, this clonotype was seen many times. The chain joins TRBV28 to TRBJ2-5; D is perhaps TRBD1 (6 bases). CDR3 length: 17 residues. The V gene lost 2 bases and the J gene lost 3 bases, with 19 bases spanning the gap. CDR1 is MDHEN and CDR2 is SYDVKM in the germline V gene. This CDR3 is CASSLAYLDSDEETQYF. The CDR3, as DNA: TGTGCCAGCAGTTTAGCCTACCTGGACAGTGACGAAGAGACCCAGTACTTC. The full variable domain, completed using reference TRBV28 and TRBJ2-5, is DVKVTQSSRYLVKRTGEKVFLECVQDMDHENMFWYRQDPGLGLRLIYFSYDVKMKEKGDIPEGYSVSREKKERFSLILESASTNQTSMYLCASSLAYLDSDEETQYFGPGTRLLVL.

This clonotype was found many times. This sequence joins TRBV12-3 or TRBV12-4 and TRBJ2-5, with a tentative D call TRBD2 (5 bases). V was cut by 4 bases and J by 5 bases, with 11 bases left in between. This CDR3 is built from 13 residues. CDR3 region: CASSSLREETQYF. As DNA, the CDR3 is TGTGCCAGCAGTTCTCTAAGGGAGGAGACCCAGTACTTC.

On this clonotype: A clone one base away is much larger, so this may be a read error. The rearrangement uses TRBV12-3 or TRBV12-4 and TRBJ2-3; D uncertain. CDR3 length: 11 amino acids. The chain's CDR3 is CASSKRDTRYF. CDR3 bases: TGTGCCAGCAGTAAACGAGATACGCGGTATTTT.

This clonotype appeared a few times. A read error is possible here, since a much larger clone lies one base away. The V call is TRBV6-1, the J call TRBJ2-1, with D possibly TRBD2 on 5 matching bases. Trimming left V 6 bases short and J 8 bases short, with 14 bases between. Looked up from germline, CDR1 is MNHNS and CDR2 is SASEGT. This CDR3 contains 13 residues. Here the CDR3 DNA reads TGTGCCAGCAGAACGGGGAGCTTGGATGAGCAGTTCTTC. Its translation is CASRTGSLDEQFF.

This clonotype was counted ten times or more. The gene calls are TRBV19 and TRBJ2-1; TRBD1 might be the D (6 bases). Germline-derived CDR1 and CDR2 are LNHDA and SQIVND (reference sequence). V lost 6 bases and J 8 bases, leaving 14 bases between the germline ends. The CDR3 runs to 13 residues. Written as DNA, the CDR3 is TGTGCCAGTAGCACGGTCAAGGGGGATGAGCAGTTCTTC. It specifies CASSTVKGDEQFF.

The chain has TRBV19 and TRBJ1-3; D gene unclear. Germline CDR1 reads LNHDA; CDR2 reads SQIVND (reference sequence). V was pared by 3 bases and J by 2 bases, with 8 bases between. The CDR3 runs to 14 residues. CDR3 in DNA: TGTGCCAGTAGTATGGGGTCTCCTGGAAACACCATATATTTT. Translating it yields CASSMGSPGNTIYF.

Ten or more counts support this clonotype. CDR3: CASTWGGDYEQYF. CDR3 bases: TGTGCCAGCACTTGGGGGGGAGACTACGAGCAGTACTTC. The V call is TRBV6-1, the J call TRBJ2-7; 7 nucleotides agree with TRBD2. The CDR3 loop spans 13 amino acids. Germline lookup yields CDR1 MNHNS and CDR2 SASEGT. V was pared by 7 bases and J by 3 bases, with 6 bases of the junction left unmatched.